These 10 T cell receptor beta chains originate from one sample sequenced in a study of blood T cells in healthy people across ages. Combining a sample-barcoded 5' primer with a J-beta primer mix, a second PCR ran for roughly 7 to 12 cycles. TCRdb independently ran MiXCR on the 5' RACE reads; one entry per CDR3 protein. Among approximately 800,000 distinct CDR3 sequences listed, under 80% were seen once. The material sequenced was blood. The receptors derive from a man aged 30-40 years in good health.

The J gene is TRBJ2-7, the V gene TRBV4-2, with a possible D match to TRBD2 (5 bases). Germline CDR1 and CDR2: LGHNA and YNFKEQ. The V end was cut by 0 bases, the J end by 6 bases, with 15 bases between. The CDR3 consists of 15 residues. The CDR3 is CASSQDTPSTGEQYF. The CDR3 nucleotides read TGTGCCAGCAGCCAAGATACTCCTAGCACGGGCGAGCAGTACTTC.

This clonotype came up once. The gene calls are TRBV24-1 and TRBJ2-6; no reliable D call. CDR1 is KGHDR, CDR2 SFDVKD, per germline. V shed 1 base and J shed 0 bases, with 0 bases lying between them. The CDR3 runs 14 residues. The CDR3 reads CATSDFSGANVLTF. Written as DNA, the CDR3 is TGTGCCACCAGTGATTTCTCTGGGGCCAACGTCCTGACTTTC.

This clonotype was detected only a few times. The chain employs TRBV29-1 and TRBJ2-5; D might be TRBD1 (7 bases). The J call is uncertain, as TRBJ2-7 better fits the DNA end. CDR1 and CDR2 from the germline V gene are SQVTM and ANQGSEA. The CDR3 is 11 residues long. The CDR3 DNA sequence: TGCAGCGTTGCCCAGGGGGGCGAGCAGTACTTC. It translates to CSVAQGGEQYF.

The rearrangement uses TRBV30 and TRBJ1-6, with TRBD1 as a possible D gene (6 bases). Germline V lookup: CDR1 GTSNPN, CDR2 SVGIG (reference sequence). V lost 4 bases and J lost 2, with 12 bases in between. The CDR3 runs to 15 residues. CDR3 bases: TGTGCCTGGACTGTCGGGACACCCTATAATTCACCCCTCCACTTT. Its translation is CAWTVGTPYNSPLHF.

This rearrangement joins TRBV30 to TRBJ2-4; 8 nucleotides align to TRBD1. The CDR3 is made up of 14 amino acids. Germline V gene sequence: CDR1 GTSNPN, CDR2 SVGIG (reference sequence). V lost 0 bases to trimming and J lost 10 bases; unmatched junction nucleotides: 8. CDR3 sequence: CAWSVQGGLSIQYF. CDR3 nucleotide sequence: TGTGCCTGGAGTGTACAGGGGGGACTCAGTATTCAGTACTTC.

The chain is built from TRBV3-1 and TRBJ2-3; D possibly corresponds to TRBD1 (5 bases). Per the germline V gene, CDR1 is LGHDT and CDR2 is YNNKEL (reference sequence). This CDR3 is 15 amino acids long. V was pared by 0 bases and J by 8 bases, with 15 bases between. DNA of the CDR3: TGTGCCAGCAGCCAAGAACCCCAGGGATGGGGTACGCAGTATTTT. Protein product: CASSQEPQGWGTQYF.

The rearrangement links TRBV13 to TRBJ1-2; D is ambiguous. The CDR3 is 15 amino acids. V lost 1 base and J 4 bases, leaving 13 bases between the germline ends. From germline, CDR1 is PRHDT and CDR2 FYEKMQ (reference sequence). CDR3 in amino acids: CASSLVGVSSYGYTF. The CDR3 DNA follows: TGTGCCAGCAGCTTAGTAGGAGTCTCCTCCTATGGCTACACCTTC.

The CDR3 here is CASSLGELTLRDEQYF. CDR3 nucleotides: TGTGCCAGCAGCTTAGGCGAGCTCACGCTAAGGGACGAGCAGTACTTC. The chain is built from TRBV7-2 and TRBJ2-7; D gene ambiguous. Trimming took off 1 base at V and 5 bases at J, with 18 bases between the two ends. Germline V gene lookup returns CDR1 SGHTA and CDR2 FQGNSA. This CDR3 is 16 amino acids long.

The rearrangement uses TRBV6-5 and TRBJ2-5; D possibly corresponds to TRBD1 (5 bases). Trimming stripped 2 bases from V and 11 bases from J, with 21 bases between. The CDR3 consists of 15 residues. Germline V gene lookup returns CDR1 MNHEY and CDR2 SVGAGI. The CDR3 DNA sequence: TGTGCCAGCAGTTACGCGGCAGGGCCCTACAATGAGCAGTACTTC. Protein sequence: CASSYAAGPYNEQYF.

The chain is built from TRBV5-6 and TRBJ2-1; a possible D gene is TRBD2 (6 bases). The ends were cut back, 6 bases at V and 9 bases at J, with 25 bases in the middle. CDR1 is SGHDT, CDR2 YYEEEE, per germline. CDR3 size: 16 residues. CDR3 sequence reads: CASTTSRRESVSEQFF. DNA for the CDR3: TGTGCCAGCACCACCTCGCGGAGGGAAAGTGTGAGTGAGCAGTTCTTC.